The TCR beta chain under discussion was sequenced for a study of cytomegalovirus exposure and HLA in healthy donors. Study-level findings and limits: Whilst most TCR sequences proved rare, a subset of public TCRs occurred across many donors. In an earlier analysis, productive rearrangement rates for most beta V segments clustered near 87% or 30%. Within a later analysis, the majority of CMV-associated TCR beta chains appeared HLA-restricted.

Points on this clone: What it recognizes is unknown.

Primers for the PCR totalled 60 Vbeta and 13 Jbeta. Study processing details: A later analysis tallied tens of millions of unique TCR beta chains, some 12 million of them shared. Produced via immunoSEQ multiplex PCR; TCRdb's table is partial and in-frame only. That table gives V, J and clone size, and the DNA gave D and trimming. The repertoire consists of some 150,000 clones, with 76% occurring once and the leading ten covering roughly 2%. The CDR3 spans 17 residues. CDR1 MDHEN and CDR2 SYDVKM come from the germline V gene. The V gene end was trimmed by 1 base and the J gene end by 7 bases; junction bases not matched to a gene: 12.

The receptor comes from a woman aged 40 to 50 in good health and CMV-seronegative. This chain uses TRBV28 with TRBJ2-1, with 8 positions matching TRBD1. The source material was PBMCs. The CDR3 DNA reads as TGTGCCAGCAGTTTATTTTGGGTCCAGGGGGCTAGGAATGAGCAGTTCTTC. Its translation: CASSLFWVQGARNEQFF.